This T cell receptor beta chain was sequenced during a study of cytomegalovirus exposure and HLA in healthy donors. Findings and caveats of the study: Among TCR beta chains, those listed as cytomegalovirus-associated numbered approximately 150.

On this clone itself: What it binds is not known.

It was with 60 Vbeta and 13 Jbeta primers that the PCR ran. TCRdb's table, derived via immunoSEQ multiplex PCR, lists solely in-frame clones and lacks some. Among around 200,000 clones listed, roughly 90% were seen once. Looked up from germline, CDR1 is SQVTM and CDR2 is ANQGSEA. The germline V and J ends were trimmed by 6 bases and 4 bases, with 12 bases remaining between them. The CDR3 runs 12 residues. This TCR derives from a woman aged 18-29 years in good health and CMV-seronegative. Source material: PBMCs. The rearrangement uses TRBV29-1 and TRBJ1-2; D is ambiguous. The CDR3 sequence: CSVLEVLYGYTF. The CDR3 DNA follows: TGCAGCGTCCTCGAGGTTCTCTATGGCTACACCTTC.